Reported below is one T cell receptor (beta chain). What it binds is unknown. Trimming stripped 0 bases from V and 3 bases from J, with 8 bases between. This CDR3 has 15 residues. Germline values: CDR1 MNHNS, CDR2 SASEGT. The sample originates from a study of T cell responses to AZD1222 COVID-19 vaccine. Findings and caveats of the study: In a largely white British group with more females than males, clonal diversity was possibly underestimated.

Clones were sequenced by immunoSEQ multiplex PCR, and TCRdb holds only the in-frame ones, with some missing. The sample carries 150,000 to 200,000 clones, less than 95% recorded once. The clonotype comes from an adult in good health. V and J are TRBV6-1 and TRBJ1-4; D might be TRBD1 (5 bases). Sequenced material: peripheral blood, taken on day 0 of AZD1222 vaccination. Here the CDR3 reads CASSEARQSNEKLFF. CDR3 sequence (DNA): TGTGCCAGCAGTGAAGCAAGACAGTCTAATGAAAAACTGTTTTTT.